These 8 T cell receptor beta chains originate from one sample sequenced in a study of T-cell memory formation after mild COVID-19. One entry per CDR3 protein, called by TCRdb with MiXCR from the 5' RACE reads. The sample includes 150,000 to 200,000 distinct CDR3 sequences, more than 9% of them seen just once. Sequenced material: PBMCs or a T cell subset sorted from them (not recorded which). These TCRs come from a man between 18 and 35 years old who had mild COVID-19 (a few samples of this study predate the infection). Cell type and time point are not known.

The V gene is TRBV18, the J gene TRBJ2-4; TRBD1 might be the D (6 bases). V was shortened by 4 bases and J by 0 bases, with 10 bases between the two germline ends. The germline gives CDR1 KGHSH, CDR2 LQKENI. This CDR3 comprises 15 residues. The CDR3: CASSRDTLAKNIQYF. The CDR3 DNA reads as TGTGCCAGCTCACGGGACACTTTAGCCAAAAACATTCAGTACTTC.

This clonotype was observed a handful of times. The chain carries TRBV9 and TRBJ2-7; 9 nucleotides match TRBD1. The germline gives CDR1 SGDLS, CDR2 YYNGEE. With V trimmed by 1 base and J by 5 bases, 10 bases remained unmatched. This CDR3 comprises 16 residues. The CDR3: CASSVSGQGGYDEQYF. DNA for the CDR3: TGTGCCAGCAGCGTATCGGGACAGGGAGGCTACGACGAGCAGTACTTC.

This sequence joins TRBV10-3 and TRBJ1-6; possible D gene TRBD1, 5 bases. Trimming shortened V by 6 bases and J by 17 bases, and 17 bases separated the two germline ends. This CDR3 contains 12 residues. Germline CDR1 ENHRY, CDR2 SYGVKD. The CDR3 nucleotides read TGTGCCATCAGGGGACCAGAGGCTGCCTTCCACTTT. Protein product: CAIRGPEAAFHF.

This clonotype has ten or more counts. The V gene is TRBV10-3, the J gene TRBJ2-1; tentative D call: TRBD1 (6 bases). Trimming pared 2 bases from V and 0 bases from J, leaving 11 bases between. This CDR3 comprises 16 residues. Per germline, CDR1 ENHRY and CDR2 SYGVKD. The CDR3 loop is CAISEGQTSSYNEQFF. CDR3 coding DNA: TGTGCCATCAGTGAGGGACAGACAAGCTCCTACAATGAGCAGTTCTTC.

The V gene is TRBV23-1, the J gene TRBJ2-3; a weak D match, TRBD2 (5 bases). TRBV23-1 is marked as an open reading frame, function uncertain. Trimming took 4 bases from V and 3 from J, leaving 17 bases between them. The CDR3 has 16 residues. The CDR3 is CASSPWAGEGTDTQYF. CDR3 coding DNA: TGCGCCAGCAGTCCTTGGGCAGGAGAGGGTACAGATACGCAGTATTTT.

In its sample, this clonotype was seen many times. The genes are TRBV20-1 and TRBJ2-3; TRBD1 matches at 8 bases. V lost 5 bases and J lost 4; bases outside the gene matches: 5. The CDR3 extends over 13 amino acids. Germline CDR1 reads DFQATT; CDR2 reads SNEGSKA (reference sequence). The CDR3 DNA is TGCAGTGCTCACGGACAGGGCGCAGATACGCAGTATTTT. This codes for CSAHGQGADTQYF.

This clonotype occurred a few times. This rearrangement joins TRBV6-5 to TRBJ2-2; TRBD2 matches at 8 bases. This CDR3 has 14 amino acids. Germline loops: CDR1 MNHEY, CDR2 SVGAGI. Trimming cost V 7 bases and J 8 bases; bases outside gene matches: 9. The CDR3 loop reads CASKITSGGGELFF. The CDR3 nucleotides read TGTGCCAGCAAAATCACATCGGGAGGGGGGGAGCTGTTTTTT.

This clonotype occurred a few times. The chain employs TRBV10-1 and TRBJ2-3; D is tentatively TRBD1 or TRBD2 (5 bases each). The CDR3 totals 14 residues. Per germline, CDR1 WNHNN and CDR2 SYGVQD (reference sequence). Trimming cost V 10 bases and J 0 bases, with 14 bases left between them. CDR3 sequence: CATGPQVSTDTQYF. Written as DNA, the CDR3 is TGCGCCACGGGGCCACAAGTTAGCACAGATACGCAGTATTTT.